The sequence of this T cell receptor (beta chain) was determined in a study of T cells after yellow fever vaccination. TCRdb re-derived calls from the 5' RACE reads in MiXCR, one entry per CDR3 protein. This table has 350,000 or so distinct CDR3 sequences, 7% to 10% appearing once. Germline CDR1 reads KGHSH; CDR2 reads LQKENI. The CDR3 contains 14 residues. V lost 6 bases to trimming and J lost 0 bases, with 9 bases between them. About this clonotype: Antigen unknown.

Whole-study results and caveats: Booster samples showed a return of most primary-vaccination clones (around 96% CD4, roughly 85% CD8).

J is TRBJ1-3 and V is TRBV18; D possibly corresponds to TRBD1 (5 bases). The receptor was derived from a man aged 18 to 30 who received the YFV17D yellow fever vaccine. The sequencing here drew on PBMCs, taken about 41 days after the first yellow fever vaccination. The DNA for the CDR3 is TGTGCCAGCTCTGACAGTTTCTCTGGAAACACCATATATTTT. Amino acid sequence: CASSDSFSGNTIYF.